This TCR beta chain was sequenced during a study of PD-1 blockade in classical Hodgkin lymphoma. Study-wide context: Treatment was intravenous nivolumab, 3 mg/kg every 2 weeks, until progression. Study-wide points: CD4+ TCR diversity, unlike CD8+, climbed significantly by C4D1. Patients who responded completely had about the same baseline diversity as newly diagnosed patients.

Germline CDR1 is SEHNR and CDR2 is FQNEAQ (reference sequence). The CDR3 runs 14 residues. V lost 0 bases and J 8 bases, leaving 13 bases between the germline ends. The data were produced by immunoSEQ multiplex PCR, yet TCRdb's version contains in-frame clones alone and is incomplete. The sample consists of about 17,000 clones, 83% of them appearing once. The time point: cycle 4 day 1 (C4D1), after more than five weeks of nivolumab. Relapse was seen in all patients after autologous stem cell transplantation, and brentuximab vedotin exposure was variable. Complete response, partial response or progressive disease was recorded as best response. Worth noting for this clone: The target antigen is unknown.

The source material was peripheral blood mononuclear cells (PBMCs), sampled before the fourth cycle of nivolumab. The V and J genes are TRBV7-9 and TRBJ1-2; possibly TRBD1 for D (5 bases). The TCR sequence derives from a human donor with classical Hodgkin lymphoma. The chain's CDR3 is CASSLAEGSEGYTF. The DNA of the CDR3 is TGTGCCAGCAGCTTAGCAGAGGGGAGTGAGGGCTACACCTTC.